This TCR beta chain was captured in a study of shared clonotypes between healthy human individuals. Points from the study as a whole: It was observed that 5% to 6.5% of naive CD4 clonotypes were shared across a few donors. Sharing of clonotypes among donors was expected to vary with sequencing depth.

The CDR3 runs to 15 residues. Per germline, CDR1 SEHNR and CDR2 FQNEAQ (reference sequence). The J segment lost 7 bases and the V segment lost 6 bases, leaving 8 bases of the junction unmatched. TCRdb's table, derived via immunoSEQ multiplex PCR, lists solely in-frame clones and lacks some. In the table there are 2 million to 2.5 million clones, just under 95% of which are singletons. As regards this clone: As yet, its antigen is unknown.

Sequencing was performed on naive CD4+ T cells from PBMCs. Indicated subset: CD45RA+ positively selected. The chain recombines TRBV7-9 with TRBJ2-1; the match to TRBD2 covers 11 bases. The origin of this receptor is a man younger than 30 in good health. Some clones in this sample may be carry-over from other donors' samples. This CDR3 reads CASRKVASGRNEQFF. In DNA form, the CDR3 reads TGTGCCAGCAGAAAAGTGGCTAGCGGGAGGAATGAGCAGTTCTTC.